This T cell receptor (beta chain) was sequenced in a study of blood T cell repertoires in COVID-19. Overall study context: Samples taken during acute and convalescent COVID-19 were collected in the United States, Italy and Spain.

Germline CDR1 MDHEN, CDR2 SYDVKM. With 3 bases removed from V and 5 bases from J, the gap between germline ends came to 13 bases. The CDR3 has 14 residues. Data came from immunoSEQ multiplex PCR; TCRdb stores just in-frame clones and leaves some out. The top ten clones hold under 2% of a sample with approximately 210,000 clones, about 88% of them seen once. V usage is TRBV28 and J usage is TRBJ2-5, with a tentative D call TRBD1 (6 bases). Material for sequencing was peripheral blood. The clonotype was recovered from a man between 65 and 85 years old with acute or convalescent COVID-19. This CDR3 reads CASSFAGGDETQYF. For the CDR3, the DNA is TGTGCCAGCAGTTTTGCTGGGGGCGACGAGACCCAGTACTTC.